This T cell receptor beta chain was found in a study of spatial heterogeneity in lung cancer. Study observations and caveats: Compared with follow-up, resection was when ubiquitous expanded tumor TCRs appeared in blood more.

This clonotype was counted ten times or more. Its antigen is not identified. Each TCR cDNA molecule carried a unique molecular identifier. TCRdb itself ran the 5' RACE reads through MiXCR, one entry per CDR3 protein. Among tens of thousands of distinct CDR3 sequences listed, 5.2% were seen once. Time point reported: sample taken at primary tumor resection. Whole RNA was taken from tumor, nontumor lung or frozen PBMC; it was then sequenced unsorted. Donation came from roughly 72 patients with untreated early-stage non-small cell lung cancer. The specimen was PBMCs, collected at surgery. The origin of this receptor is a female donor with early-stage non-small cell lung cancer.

CDR3 loop: CASSTRPWASIGELFF. In DNA, the CDR3 is TGTGCCAGCAGCACCCGACCCTGGGCAAGCATCGGGGAGCTGTTTTTT. The genes are TRBV9 and TRBJ2-2; D unclear. The CDR3 has 16 amino acids. The V gene's germline CDR1 is SGDLS and CDR2 YYNGEE. The germline V and J ends were trimmed by 4 bases and 7 bases, with 20 bases remaining between them.